The clone carrying this T cell receptor (beta chain) was detected ten times or more. Its target is unknown. This sample was included in a study of glioma-infiltrating T cells. Using RNA template, CDR3s of TCR alpha and beta were amplified with iRepertoire arm-PCR. Tissue mRNA or PBMC total RNA, roughly 100-400 ng, went into one-step reverse transcription and amplification. In TCRdb, the multiplex PCR reads were re-called with MiXCR into one record per CDR3 protein. Among roughly 190,000 distinct CDR3 sequences listed, about 32% were seen once. Germline V lookup: CDR1 MNHEY, CDR2 SMNVEV (reference sequence). V was trimmed by 5 bases and J by 4 bases, leaving 20 bases between them. CDR3 length: 16 residues. Study-level results: Gliomas, especially low-grade, showed above-expected tissue-blood divergence; non-neoplastic patients showed below. CDR3 overlap between tissue and blood was very small.

Material: glioma tissue, nonneoplastic brain tissue, or PBMCs (not recorded which). The TCR was taken from a human donor with low-grade glioma or glioblastoma, undergoing nonglioma brain surgery, or in good health (not recorded which). The chain employs TRBV27 and TRBJ1-2; no clear D gene. CDR3 in amino acids: CASSEGVTTVFYGYTF. The CDR3, as DNA: TGTGCCAGCAGTGAGGGTGTTACGACGGTTTTCTATGGCTACACCTTC.